This T cell receptor (beta chain) is drawn from a study of blood T cell repertoires in COVID-19. Overall study context: Specimens from acute and convalescent COVID-19 originated in the United States, Italy and Spain. Sample material is recorded as cDNA or gDNA derived from T cells, B-cell-depleted T cells, or PBMCs.

How the authors handled the data: Counts of nucleated cells, estimated from reference gene primer amplification, were obtained. Only in-frame clones appear in the TCRdb table, and some are missing; sequencing was by immunoSEQ multiplex PCR. D and trimming come from the DNA, and the V and J calls and clone size come from that table. This repertoire shows roughly 410,000 clones, around nine tenths found once; its top ten account for under 2%. One Seattle source followed patients from active infection through their disease course. Germline values: CDR1 MNHEY, CDR2 SVGAGI. J was trimmed by 5 bases and V by 10 bases; bases with no gene match: 9. This CDR3 has 15 amino acids.

Sequenced: peripheral blood. The rearrangement links TRBV6-5 to TRBJ1-6; 9 bases line up with TRBD1. The sequence came from a woman aged 40 to 55 with COVID-19, enrolled during active disease. The CDR3 here is CATEGQGGNNSPLHF. The CDR3 nucleotides are TGTGCCACCGAGGGACAGGGTGGGAATAATTCACCCCTCCACTTT.